The 7 T cell receptor beta chains listed next were all sequenced from one sample in a study of cytomegalovirus exposure and HLA in healthy donors. The PCR employed 60 Vbeta primers together with 13 Jbeta primers. Using immunoSEQ multiplex PCR, the repertoire was profiled, and TCRdb retains in-frame clones only, with some absent. This sample has fewer than 250,000 clones, with over 75% found just once. Sequencing was performed on PBMCs. The receptors stem from a man between 18 and 29 years old in good health and CMV-seronegative.

V is TRBV28 and J is TRBJ2-2; D remains ambiguous. Germline V lookup: CDR1 MDHEN, CDR2 SYDVKM. This CDR3 region has 13 residues. Trimming shortened V by 3 bases and J by 2 bases, and 4 bases separated the two germline ends. In DNA, the CDR3 is TGTGCCAGCAGTTTCACAAACACCGGGGAGCTGTTTTTT. Its protein is CASSFTNTGELFF.

The chain has TRBV14 and TRBJ2-1; D ambiguous. The CDR3 length is 14 residues. Germline values: CDR1 SGHDN, CDR2 FVKESK. V lost 1 base and J lost 5, with 9 bases in between. CDR3 bases: TGTGCCAGCAGCCAAGCTTGGCGGAACAATGAGCAGTTCTTC. As protein: CASSQAWRNNEQFF.

The chain couples TRBV18 to TRBJ2-2; 7 bases fit TRBD1. With 3 bases clipped from V and 0 bases from J, the junction kept 1 base outside the gene matches. CDR1 and CDR2 from the germline V gene are KGHSH and LQKENI. This CDR3 is built from 15 residues. CDR3 in amino acids: CASSPGTANTGELFF. CDR3 nucleotides: TGTGCCAGCTCACCGGGGACAGCGAACACCGGGGAGCTGTTTTTT. Supplemented by reference TRBV18 and TRBJ2-2, the full variable domain reads NAGVMQNPRHLVRRRGQEARLRCSPMKGHSHVYWYRQLPEEGLKFMVYLQKENIIDESGMPKERFSAEFPKEGPSILRIQQVVRGDSAAYFCASSPGTANTGELFFGEGSRLTVL.

This chain's CDR3 is CASSQEGGKNIQYF. In nucleotides, the CDR3 is TGTGCCAGCAGCCAGGAGGGGGGGAAAAACATTCAGTACTTC. The chain is built from TRBV7-2 and TRBJ2-4; tentative D call: TRBD2 (7 bases). V lost 5 bases to trimming and J lost 4 bases, with 12 bases between them. Germline values: CDR1 SGHTA, CDR2 FQGNSA. This CDR3 is built from 14 residues.

This chain uses TRBV5-1 with TRBJ2-1; 9 nucleotides agree with TRBD2. Germline V lookup: CDR1 SGHRS, CDR2 YFSETQ. The CDR3 is 19 residues long. V trimming: 5 bases; J trimming: 2 bases; junction bases outside the gene matches: 17. The DNA for the CDR3 is TGCGCCAGCAGTTCGCTGGGCGGGGGGGCCCGGCGCACCTACAATGAGCAGTTCTTC. Its translation: CASSSLGGGARRTYNEQFF.

This chain connects TRBV6-5 to TRBJ1-1; TRBD1 agrees at 7 bases. This CDR3 has 11 residues. The V and J ends lost 7 bases and 10 bases, in that order; junction bases with no gene match: 6. Germline V gives CDR1 MNHEY, CDR2 SVGAGI. The CDR3 loop is CASNKGGRAFF. In nucleotides, the CDR3 is TGTGCCAGCAACAAAGGGGGCCGAGCTTTCTTT.

CDR3 in amino acids: CATQGMGQGAFF. CDR3 in DNA: TGTGCCACACAGGGGATGGGTCAGGGAGCTTTCTTT. This chain links TRBV6-1 with TRBJ1-1, with 7 positions matching TRBD1. Per the germline V gene, CDR1 is MNHNS and CDR2 is SASEGT. Losses at the gene ends were 10 bases for V and 10 bases for J; bases not matched to a gene: 12. The CDR3 contains 12 residues.